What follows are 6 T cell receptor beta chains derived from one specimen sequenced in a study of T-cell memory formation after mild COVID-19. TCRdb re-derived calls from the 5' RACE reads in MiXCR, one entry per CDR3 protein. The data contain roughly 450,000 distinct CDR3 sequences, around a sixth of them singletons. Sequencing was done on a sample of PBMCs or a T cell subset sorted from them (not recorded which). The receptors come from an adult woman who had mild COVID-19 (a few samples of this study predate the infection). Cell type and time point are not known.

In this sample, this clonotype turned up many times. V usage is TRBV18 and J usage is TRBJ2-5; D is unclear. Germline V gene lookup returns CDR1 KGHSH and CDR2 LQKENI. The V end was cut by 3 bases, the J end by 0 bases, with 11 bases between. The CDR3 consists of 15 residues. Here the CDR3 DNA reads TGTGCCAGCTCACCTGGCTGGTACAACCAAGAGACCCAGTACTTC. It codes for CASSPGWYNQETQYF.

Here the CDR3 reads CASSQGLAGTGGEQYF. Here the CDR3 DNA reads TGTGCCAGCAGCCAAGGACTAGCGGGCACTGGGGGCGAGCAGTACTTC. The chain combines TRBV3-1 with TRBJ2-7; TRBD2 matches 10 bases. Germline CDR1 reads LGHDT; CDR2 reads YNNKEL (reference sequence). V lost 1 base to trimming and J lost 6 bases; unmatched junction nucleotides: 9. The CDR3 loop spans 16 amino acids.

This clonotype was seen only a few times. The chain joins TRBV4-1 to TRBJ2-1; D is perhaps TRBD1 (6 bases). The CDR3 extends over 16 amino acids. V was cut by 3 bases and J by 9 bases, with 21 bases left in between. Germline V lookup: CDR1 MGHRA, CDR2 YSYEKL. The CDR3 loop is CASSHPVRDTGREQFF. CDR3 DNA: TGCGCCAGCAGCCACCCTGTCCGGGACACTGGACGTGAGCAGTTCTTC.

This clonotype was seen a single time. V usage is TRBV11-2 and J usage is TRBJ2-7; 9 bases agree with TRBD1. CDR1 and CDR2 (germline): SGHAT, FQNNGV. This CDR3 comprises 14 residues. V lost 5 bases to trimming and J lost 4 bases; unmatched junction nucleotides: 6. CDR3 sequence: CASSTGQGWYEQYV. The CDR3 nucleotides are TGTGCCAGCAGCACGGGACAGGGTTGGTACGAGCAGTACGTC.

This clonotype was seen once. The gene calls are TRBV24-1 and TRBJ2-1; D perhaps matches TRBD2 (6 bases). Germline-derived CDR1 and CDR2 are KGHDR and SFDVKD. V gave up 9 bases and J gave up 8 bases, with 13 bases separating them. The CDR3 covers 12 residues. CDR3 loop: CATRGSGDEQFF. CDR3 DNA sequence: TGTGCCACCCGGGGGTCGGGGGATGAGCAGTTCTTC.

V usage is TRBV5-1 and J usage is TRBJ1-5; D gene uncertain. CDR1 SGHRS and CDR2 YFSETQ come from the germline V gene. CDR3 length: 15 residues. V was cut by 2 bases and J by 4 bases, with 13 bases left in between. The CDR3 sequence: CASSLNPTANQPQHF. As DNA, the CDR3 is TGCGCCAGCAGCTTAAATCCGACGGCGAATCAGCCCCAGCATTTT.